This TCR beta chain emerged from a study of T cell repertoires in cytomegalovirus infection. Study context: In public TCR beta signatures, there were indications of both CMV infection and matching HLA type. Study results and limitations: Dominating the ex vivo response were HLA-C-restricted CMV-specific TCR beta clonotypes.

Germline-derived CDR1 and CDR2 are SGHRS and YFSETQ. The CDR3 covers 12 residues. Trimming took off 5 bases at V and 0 bases at J, with 6 bases between the two ends. TCRdb reanalysed the reads using MiXCR and keeps one entry per CDR3 protein. This table has 700,000 to 950,000 distinct CDR3 sequences, less than 35% appearing once. This clonotype occurred once. What it binds is unknown. The V call is TRBV5-1, the J call TRBJ2-7; the D is unclear. Material: cultured CD8+ T cells from PBMCs, obtained from culture after CMV antigen stimulation. The receptor comes from a human donor in good health (CMV status not recorded). Some clones in this sample may be carry-over from other donors' samples. CDR3 coding DNA: TGCGCCAGCAGAGCCTACTCCTACGAGCAGTACTTC. Amino acids: CASRAYSYEQYF.